These T cell receptor beta chains were read from a single sample in a study of T cell responses to AZD1222 COVID-19 vaccine. Assay: immunoSEQ multiplex PCR; the TCRdb copy retains only in-frame clones and omits some. The sample carries around 58,000 clones, roughly 84% recorded once. The source material was peripheral blood, sampled on day 0 of AZD1222 vaccination. The receptors shown here come from an adult in good health. CDR3s include the opening cysteine and the closing phenylalanine or tryptophan. D genes are given only for firm matches. Size is omitted from some rows. Given values are once, few, many or a class for expanded clones.

j_call d_call v_call clone_size cdr3_length cdr3_nt cdr3_aa
TRBJ2-3 - TRBV5-1 - 11 TGCGCCAGCACAGCAGCAGATACGCAGTATTTT CASTAADTQYF
TRBJ2-1 TRBD1 TRBV11-3 - 14 TGTGCCAGCAGCTGGGGACAGGGTCGTAATGAGCAGTTCTTC CASSWGQGRNEQFF
TRBJ2-3 - TRBV6-2/TRBV6-3 large 16 TGTGCCAGCAGTTCCCTCTTAAAGCGTGCGACAGATACGCAGTATTTT CASSSLLKRATDTQYF
TRBJ2-5 TRBD2 TRBV15 - 16 TGTGCCACCAGCCCTCATTCGGGAGCGGGAGAAGAGACCCAGTACTTC CATSPHSGAGEETQYF
TRBJ2-7 - TRBV2 - 14 TGTGCCAGCAGTTTGGGACGGACCATCTACGAGCAGTACTTC CASSLGRTIYEQYF
TRBJ2-7 TRBD2 TRBV6-2/TRBV6-3 - 17 TGTGCCAGCAGTTACGAGACTAGCGGGAGGGTGACCTACGAGCAGTACTTC CASSYETSGRVTYEQYF
TRBJ2-3 TRBD2 TRBV19 once 15 TGTGCCAGTAGTATACGGGGGGAGGGCACAGATACGCAGTATTTT CASSIRGEGTDTQYF
TRBJ2-2 - TRBV5-4 - 14 TGTGCCAGCAGCTTCAAAGCGAACACCGGGGAGCTGTTTTTT CASSFKANTGELFF
TRBJ1-1 - TRBV5-1 - 14 TGCGCCAGCAGCTTGGTGCCGGTGAACACTGAAGCTTTCTTT CASSLVPVNTEAFF
TRBJ1-6 - TRBV7-2 - 13 TGTGCCAGCAGCTTAGTGGACAGTTCACCCCTCCACTTT CASSLVDSSPLHF
TRBJ2-1 - TRBV11-2 - 14 TGTGCCAGCAGCTTAGATGAGCGGCACAATGAGCAGTTCTTC CASSLDERHNEQFF
TRBJ2-6 - TRBV19 few 16 TGTGCCAGTAGTATGAGGTCTGGCTCTGGGGCCAACGTCCTGACTTTC CASSMRSGSGANVLTF
TRBJ1-2 - TRBV19 once 14 TGTGCCAGTAGTCCTCGATTGGGGGGGTATGGCTACACCTTC CASSPRLGGYGYTF
TRBJ1-4 TRBD1 TRBV29-1 - 18 TGCAGCGTTCGTGCTGGACAGGGGAGAGGGGTAACTAATGAAAAACTGTTTTTT CSVRAGQGRGVTNEKLFF
TRBJ1-3 - TRBV7-8 - 15 TGTGCCAGCAGCTTAGTGGTGGGTTCTGGAAACACCATATATTTT CASSLVVGSGNTIYF
TRBJ1-5 - TRBV18 - 13 TGTGCCAGCTCACCGCAAGATGGTCAGCCCCAGCATTTT CASSPQDGQPQHF
TRBJ2-1 TRBD2 TRBV7-3 - 15 TGTGCCAGCAGCTGGACTAGCGGGAGTCTTAATGAGCAGTTCTTC CASSWTSGSLNEQFF
TRBJ2-1 - TRBV11-2 - 14 TGTGCCAGCAGCTTACGGACAAATTACAATGAGCAGTTCTTC CASSLRTNYNEQFF
TRBJ2-3 TRBD2 TRBV6-2/TRBV6-3 - 15 TGTGCCAGCAGTTACTCAGCGGGAGATGTTGATACGCAGTATTTT CASSYSAGDVDTQYF
TRBJ1-4 - TRBV3-1/TRBV3-2 - 13 TGTGCCAGCAGCCAGGGGGGAAATGAAAAACTGTTTTTT CASSQGGNEKLFF
TRBJ1-1 - TRBV4-1 - 15 TGCGCCAGCAGCCAAGTGGAACTTGGGGACACTGAAGCTTTCTTT CASSQVELGDTEAFF
TRBJ2-1 - TRBV5-1 - 14 TGCGCCAGCAGCTTGTGGGGGTCAGGGGATGAGCAGTTCTTC CASSLWGSGDEQFF
TRBJ2-1 TRBD2 TRBV3-1/TRBV3-2 few 18 TGTGCCAGCAGCCAAGAGAGAGAACTAGCGAAAAACTACAATGAGCAGTTCTTC CASSQERELAKNYNEQFF
TRBJ1-3 - TRBV27 - 16 TGTGCCAGCAGTTTAAAAGGGAGAAACTCTGGAAACACCATATATTTT CASSLKGRNSGNTIYF
TRBJ2-5 - TRBV7-9 - 13 TGTGCCAGCAGCTTTTTGGGGGGAGAGACCCAGTACTTC CASSFLGGETQYF
TRBJ2-6 - TRBV21-1 - 14 TGTGCCAGGAGTGACCGCTCTGGGGCCAACGTCCTGACTTTC CARSDRSGANVLTF
TRBJ1-2 - TRBV28 - 12 TGTGCCAGCGGCACAGGGCACTATGGCTACACCTTC CASGTGHYGYTF
TRBJ1-1 TRBD1 TRBV12-3/TRBV12-4 once 13 TGTGCCAGCAGTTTAGCGGAGAAGACAGGGGCTTTCTTT CASSLAEKTGAFF
TRBJ2-2 - TRBV5-1 few 16 TGCGCCAGCACTATCACAGGACGGAGAATTCTGGGGGAGCTGTTTTTT CASTITGRRILGELFF